These 15 T cell receptor beta chains were all obtained from the same sample, sequenced in a study of siplizumab effects on memory and regulatory T cells. Using immunoSEQ multiplex PCR, the repertoire was profiled, and TCRdb retains in-frame clones only, with some absent. This sample carries about 110,000 clones, about 90% of them seen once, and the ten largest clones take under 0.75%. Material for sequencing was Tregs sorted from blood. The receptors derive from a human donor in good health.

CDR3 in DNA: TGCGCCAGCAGCTTGGCCTGGGGACAGATTATTTCGAACACCGGGGAGCTGTTTTTT. Amino acid sequence: CASSLAWGQIISNTGELFF. V and J are TRBV5-1 and TRBJ2-2; 7 bases are a match to TRBD1. The CDR3 covers 19 residues. V was pared by 0 bases and J by 0 bases, with 11 bases of the junction left unmatched. Germline lookup yields CDR1 SGHRS and CDR2 YFSETQ.

The chain employs TRBV2 and TRBJ2-2; 8 bases agree with TRBD2. The CDR3 is made up of 15 amino acids. V lost 3 bases, J lost 4 bases, and 4 bases stayed unmatched. Germline-derived CDR1 and CDR2 are SNHLY and FYNNEI. The CDR3 DNA reads TGTGCCAGCAGTGAGGGGACTAGGGGCACCGGGGAGCTGTTTTTT. It codes for CASSEGTRGTGELFF.

The chain is built from TRBV10-3 and TRBJ2-7; 14 nucleotides line up with TRBD2. V lost 7 bases and J lost 5; bases outside the gene matches: 4. Per germline, CDR1 ENHRY and CDR2 SYGVKD. The length of the CDR3 is 14 residues. The CDR3, as DNA: TGTGCCATCAATAGGGGACTAGCGGGAGACGAGCAGTACTTC. This gives the protein CAINRGLAGDEQYF.

This chain links TRBV9 with TRBJ2-1, with 8 bases fitting TRBD2. Germline CDR1 and CDR2: SGDLS and YYNGEE. J was trimmed by 0 bases and V by 1 base; bases with no gene match: 3. This CDR3 comprises 16 residues. CDR3 amino acids: CASSVFRGGSYNEQFF. The DNA of the CDR3 is TGTGCCAGCAGCGTATTCCGGGGGGGCTCCTACAATGAGCAGTTCTTC.

The chain employs TRBV2 and TRBJ2-1; D gene unclear. Germline CDR1 reads SNHLY; CDR2 reads FYNNEI. V lost 7 bases, J lost 3 bases, and 10 bases lay in between. CDR3 length: 13 residues. The CDR3 reads CASKTRFYNEQFF. Here the CDR3 DNA reads TGTGCCAGCAAGACTCGTTTCTACAATGAGCAGTTCTTC.

This sequence joins TRBV19 and TRBJ2-3; perhaps TRBD1 as D (6 bases). With 3 bases removed from V and 0 bases from J, the gap between germline ends came to 10 bases. Germline V gives CDR1 LNHDA, CDR2 SQIVND (reference sequence). The CDR3 has 15 residues. The CDR3 DNA follows: TGTGCCAGTAGTATTACAGGGCCTAGCACAGATACGCAGTATTTT. Its translation is CASSITGPSTDTQYF.

The J gene is TRBJ1-4, the V gene TRBV18, with D uncertain. Germline V gives CDR1 KGHSH, CDR2 LQKENI. The CDR3 is made up of 12 amino acids. V was clipped by 3 bases and J by 8 bases, with 7 bases between them. The CDR3 region is CASSPNWEKLFF. The CDR3 DNA sequence: TGTGCCAGCTCACCTAACTGGGAAAAACTGTTTTTT.

The rearrangement uses TRBV7-9 and TRBJ1-1; 7 bases map to TRBD1. CDR3 length: 11 residues. Germline-derived CDR1 and CDR2 are SEHNR and FQNEAQ (reference sequence). V was clipped by 7 bases and J by 12 bases; unmatched bases: 8. For the CDR3, the DNA is TGTGCCAGCATCCGGCAGGGGGTATCTTTCTTT. It yields the protein CASIRQGVSFF.

The chain has TRBV9 and TRBJ2-1, with D possibly TRBD2 on 6 matching bases. Germline V gene sequence: CDR1 SGDLS, CDR2 YYNGEE. Trimming shortened V by 2 bases and J by 2 bases, and 11 bases separated the two germline ends. The CDR3 has 15 amino acids. Written as DNA, the CDR3 is TGTGCCAGCAGCGTCACCAGCGGGCCCTACAATGAGCAGTTCTTC. Translating gives CASSVTSGPYNEQFF. The full variable domain, completed using reference TRBV9 and TRBJ2-1, is DSGVTQTPKHLITATGQRVTLRCSPRSGDLSVYWYQQSLDQGLQFLIQYYNGEERAKGNILERFSAQQFPDLHSELNLSSLELGDSALYFCASSVTSGPYNEQFFGPGTRLTVL.

This clone occurred once. The CDR3 loop reads CASSFWGEQGTFF. The CDR3 DNA reads as TGCGCCAGCAGCTTTTGGGGGGAACAGGGGACTTTCTTT. This rearrangement joins TRBV5-1 to TRBJ1-1; 7 bases match TRBD1. V trimming: 2 bases; J trimming: 12 bases; junction bases outside the gene matches: 10. Germline assignment: CDR1 SGHRS and CDR2 YFSETQ. The CDR3 is made up of 13 amino acids.

V and J are TRBV19 and TRBJ1-3, with D unresolved. CDR1 and CDR2 from the germline V gene are LNHDA and SQIVND (reference sequence). There are 14 residues in the CDR3. Trimming removed 4 bases from V and 1 base from J, with 8 bases in between. The CDR3 spells CASSTGRSGNTIYF. For the CDR3, the DNA is TGTGCCAGTAGTACCGGACGATCTGGAAACACCATATATTTT.

V gene TRBV7-9 combines with J gene TRBJ2-7; 7 bases line up with TRBD2. V trimming: 5 bases; J trimming: 4 bases; junction bases outside the gene matches: 2. The CDR3 consists of 12 residues. Germline V lookup: CDR1 SEHNR, CDR2 FQNEAQ (reference sequence). For the CDR3, the DNA is TGTGCCAGCAGCCCCGGGGGGTACGAGCAGTACTTC. Translating gives CASSPGGYEQYF. The full variable domain, its missing parts supplied by reference TRBV7-9 and TRBJ2-7, is DTGVSQNPRHKITKRGQNVTFRCDPISEHNRLYWYRQTLGQGPEFLTYFQNEAQLEKSRLLSDRFSAERPKGSFSTLEIQRTEQGDSAMYLCASSPGGYEQYFGPGTRLTVT.

V usage is TRBV27 and J usage is TRBJ1-2; D unresolved. The germline V and J ends were trimmed by 8 bases and 5 bases, with 18 bases remaining between them. CDR1 is MNHEY, CDR2 SMNVEV, per germline (reference sequence). The CDR3 is 14 residues long. The CDR3 region is CASCGFGEGYGYTF. DNA for the CDR3: TGTGCCAGCTGCGGGTTCGGGGAAGGGTATGGCTACACCTTC.

The CDR3 sequence is CASRGPGTVQETQYF. The CDR3 nucleotides read TGTGCCAGCAGGGGCCCCGGGACAGTCCAAGAGACCCAGTACTTC. The chain recombines TRBV2 with TRBJ2-5; 7 bases agree with TRBD1. Germline V lookup: CDR1 SNHLY, CDR2 FYNNEI. The CDR3 contains 15 residues. V was clipped by 6 bases and J by 1 base; unmatched bases: 8.

V gene TRBV18 combines with J gene TRBJ1-2; D is ambiguous. V dropped 0 bases and J dropped 2 bases, with 10 bases sitting between them. The CDR3 length is 15 residues. Germline CDR1 reads KGHSH; CDR2 reads LQKENI. CDR3 in amino acids: CASSPPPGLNYGYTF. CDR3 sequence (DNA): TGTGCCAGCTCACCACCCCCAGGATTAAACTATGGCTACACCTTC.